The 14 T cell receptor beta chains below all came from one sample that was sequenced in a study of CD8+ T cells in alopecia areata. RNA extraction and reverse transcription yielded cDNA as sequencing template. Produced via immunoSEQ multiplex PCR; TCRdb's table is partial and in-frame only. The sample consists of under 85,000 clones, roughly 44% of them appearing once. The specimen comprised CD8+ T cells sorted from blood, sampled at week 0. These receptors were collected from a human donor with alopecia areata.

This clone was seen a few times. The V call is TRBV6-5, the J call TRBJ2-2, with a tentative D call TRBD2 (5 bases). Germline CDR1 and CDR2: MNHEY and SVGAGI. The CDR3 runs 15 residues. The V gene lost 6 bases and the J gene lost 3 bases, with 14 bases spanning the gap. The chain's CDR3 is CASRRTSVYTGELFF. In DNA form, the CDR3 reads TGTGCCAGCAGAAGAACTAGTGTATACACCGGGGAGCTGTTTTTT.

This clone was seen once. V gene TRBV5-6 combines with J gene TRBJ2-3; no firm D call. Germline lookup yields CDR1 SGHDT and CDR2 YYEEEE. The CDR3 consists of 13 residues. Trimming took off 6 bases at V and 4 bases at J, with 12 bases between the two ends. DNA of the CDR3: TGTGCCAGCATCCCTATCGGCGCAGATACGCAGTATTTT. Its translation: CASIPIGADTQYF.

In this sample, this clone turned up a few times. The chain couples TRBV29-1 to TRBJ2-7, with 8 bases aligning to TRBD1. CDR1 is SQVTM, CDR2 ANQGSEA, per germline. The CDR3 covers 12 residues. Trimming at V came to 6 bases and at J to 1 base, leaving 2 bases not matched to a gene. The CDR3 DNA reads as TGCAGCGTGCGGACAGGGTCCTACGAGCAGTACTTC. This codes for CSVRTGSYEQYF.

This clone has a handful of counts. This rearrangement joins TRBV7-9 to TRBJ1-4; D gene uncertain. Trimming took 5 bases from V and 10 from J, leaving 11 bases between them. The germline CDR1 and CDR2 sequences are SEHNR and FQNEAQ (reference sequence). The CDR3 covers 12 residues. For the CDR3, the DNA is TGTGCCAGCAGCGCCCCCGAAGGAAAACTGTTTTTT. As protein: CASSAPEGKLFF.

On this clone: At the DNA level, this CDR3 is encoded by other sequences in the same sample as well. The chain carries TRBV9 and TRBJ2-1; 10 bases fit TRBD2. The germline V gene has CDR1 SGDLS and CDR2 YYNGEE. V gave up 4 bases and J gave up 3 bases; unmatched junction bases: 4. The CDR3 covers 15 residues. The CDR3 DNA is TGTGCCAGCAGCCCGAGCGGGAGGGTCTACAATGAGCAGTTCTTC. This encodes CASSPSGRVYNEQFF.

This chain connects TRBV19 to TRBJ2-7; D possibly corresponds to TRBD1 (6 bases). V lost 5 bases and J lost 1, with 9 bases in between. The germline CDR1 and CDR2 sequences are LNHDA and SQIVND (reference sequence). CDR3 length: 13 amino acids. The CDR3 loop is CASSFDRSYEQYF. The CDR3 bases are TGTGCCAGTAGTTTCGACAGGTCCTACGAGCAGTACTTC.

This clone was found a few times. V gene TRBV9 combines with J gene TRBJ2-7, with D tentatively TRBD1 (5 bases). The germline gives CDR1 SGDLS, CDR2 YYNGEE. The V gene lost 2 bases and the J gene lost 1 base, with 7 bases spanning the gap. CDR3 length equals 13 residues. The DNA of the CDR3 is TGTGCCAGCAGCGTGACAGATTCCTACGAGCAGTACTTC. This gives the protein CASSVTDSYEQYF.

This chain joins TRBV9 and TRBJ2-1; TRBD2 aligns across 7 bases. The CDR3 runs to 14 residues. The trim removed 4 bases at V and 4 bases at J, leaving 5 bases unmatched. From germline, CDR1 is SGDLS and CDR2 YYNGEE. The CDR3 bases are TGTGCCAGCAGCTCTAGCGGTGTTTACAATGAGCAGTTCTTC. Its translation: CASSSSGVYNEQFF.

A note on this clone: Other DNA sequences in this specimen translate into the identical CDR3. This chain connects TRBV27 to TRBJ2-1, with no clear D. CDR1 is MNHEY, CDR2 SMNVEV, per germline (reference sequence). Trimming removed 4 bases from V and 0 bases from J, with 4 bases in between. The CDR3 length is 13 residues. In nucleotides, the CDR3 is TGTGCCAGCAGTTATGGCTCCTACAATGAGCAGTTCTTC. It translates to CASSYGSYNEQFF.

This clone was seen a few times. This chain links TRBV6-5 with TRBJ2-5, with a weak D call TRBD2 (5 bases). V lost 5 bases to trimming and J lost 7 bases, with 14 bases between them. This CDR3 spans 13 amino acids. Germline CDR1 reads MNHEY; CDR2 reads SVGAGI. The CDR3 protein is CASSNGDLGTQYF. DNA of the CDR3: TGTGCCAGCAGTAACGGGGATTTGGGGACCCAGTACTTC.

The chain's CDR3 is CARGLAGGYNEQFF. CDR3 bases: TGCGCGAGGGGCTTAGCGGGGGGCTACAATGAGCAGTTCTTC. The chain combines TRBV29-1 with TRBJ2-1; TRBD2 agrees at 10 bases. Germline V gene lookup returns CDR1 SQVTM and CDR2 ANQGSEA. The CDR3 runs 14 residues.

The chain joins TRBV29-1 to TRBJ2-3; 11 positions match TRBD2. Looked up from germline, CDR1 is SQVTM and CDR2 is ANQGSEA. The CDR3 length is 16 residues. Germline trimming cut 7 bases from V and 6 bases from J; bases unmatched to any gene: 15. This CDR3 is CSASGLAEGGRDTQYF. The CDR3, as DNA: TGCAGCGCGTCGGGACTAGCGGAGGGAGGACGCGATACGCAGTATTTT.

The rearrangement links TRBV2 to TRBJ2-5, with D unresolved. Trimming stripped 0 bases from V and 4 bases from J, with 9 bases between. This CDR3 has 14 amino acids. Germline-derived CDR1 and CDR2 are SNHLY and FYNNEI. CDR3 residues: CASSEAVGRETQYF. The CDR3 DNA is TGTGCCAGCAGTGAAGCGGTGGGCAGAGAGACCCAGTACTTC.

This chain uses TRBV14 with TRBJ2-7; 8 nucleotides match TRBD2. The germline V gene encodes CDR1 SGHDN and CDR2 FVKESK. This CDR3 is 15 amino acids long. J was trimmed by 2 bases and V by 6 bases; bases with no gene match: 9. The CDR3 sequence: CASSSLAGLTYEQYF. CDR3 DNA sequence: TGTGCCAGCAGTTCCTTAGCGGGACTAACCTACGAGCAGTACTTC.